This note documents a single T cell receptor beta chain sequence. Its binding antigen is unknown. The sample holds no much larger clone one base away, and base qualities are not on file. The data were taken from a study of blood T cell repertoires in COVID-19 (dated by TCRdb to 2018 to 2020). About the study as a whole: Collaborator samples came from the United States, Italy and Spain and covered acute and convalescent phases of COVID-19. The prospective study material was composed of cDNA or gDNA derived from T cells, B-cell-depleted T cells, or PBMCs. Deeply sampled blood TCRbeta repertoires from subjects exposed to, actively infected with, or recovered from COVID-19 were included in the dataset. The repertoires were released in a freely available public database intended as a resource for research on the immune response to SARS-CoV-2. Samples were obtained from the ongoing ImmuneRACE study (first 160 participants) and from about 1,300 subjects provided by 6 global collaborators. The sample metadata nearly always contained a de-identified subject ID, COVID-19 status, age in years and sex. HLA class I and class II types, where available, came from metadata supplied by the sample provider rather than from assay-based typing. Broad study findings and their caveats: Clinical and demographic metadata were provided uncurated, with the amount varying by source and participant.

Each collaborating institution followed its own protocols to collect whole blood in K2EDTA tubes. Collaborator samples were shipped for TCRbeta analysis as frozen whole blood, isolated PBMCs, or DNA extracted from either sample type. The immunoSEQ Assay, a bias-controlled multiplex PCR, was used to amplify TCRbeta CDR3 regions from genomic DNA. Turning to the authors' computational methods: The number of nucleated cells in each sample was estimated by amplification of reference gene primers within the assay. To quantify the absolute abundance of each unique TCRbeta CDR3 rearrangement, sequence reads were collapsed and filtered. For each sample, productive Simpson clonality was calculated as the square root of Simpson's diversity index over productive rearrangements. Sourced from immuneACCESS, this table was stored by TCRdb with only in-frame sequences that have V and J called. A share of the clones is absent; for the studies checked, an unresolved V gene accounts for under half, and the remainder has no known explanation. V, J and clone size reflect that table, while D and trimming were determined from the DNA. The sample table holds under 170,000 clones, of which 65% to 90% were seen once. The leading ten clones occupy around 3.5% of the sample.

The germline V gene provides CDR1 KGHSH and CDR2 LQKENI. The CDR3 has 11 amino acids, counting the end cysteine and phenylalanine. Only the CDR3 region is kept as DNA, spanning 33 bases read in frame from base 1. The V end loses 6 bases and the J end loses 1 base, and a stretch of 3 bases separates them. The V and J segments used are TRBV18 and TRBJ2-5, with no confidently assigned D gene. The TCR was taken from a man between 65 and 85 years old with acute or convalescent COVID-19. Sequences were obtained from peripheral blood. The CDR3 protein: CASSFQETQYF. The bases are TGTGCCAGCTCCTTCCAAGAGACCCAGTACTTC.